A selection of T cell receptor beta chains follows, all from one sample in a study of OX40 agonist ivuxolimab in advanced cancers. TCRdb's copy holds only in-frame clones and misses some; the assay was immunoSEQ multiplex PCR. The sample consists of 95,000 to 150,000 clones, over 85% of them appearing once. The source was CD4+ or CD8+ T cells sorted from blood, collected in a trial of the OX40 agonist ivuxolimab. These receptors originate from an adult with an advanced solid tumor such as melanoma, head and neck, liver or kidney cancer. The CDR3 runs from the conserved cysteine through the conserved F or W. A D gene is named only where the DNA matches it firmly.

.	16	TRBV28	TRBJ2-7	TGTGCCAGCAGTCAAAACCCCGGGACTCAGAGTCGGGAGCAGTACTTC	CASSQNPGTQSREQYF
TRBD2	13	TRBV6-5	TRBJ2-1	TGTGCCAGTCTGGGCGGGGGCTACAATGAGCAGTTCTTC	CASLGGGYNEQFF
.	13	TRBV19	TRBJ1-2	TGTGCCAGTAGTTGGGCCAGGGTGGATGGCTACACCTTC	CASSWARVDGYTF
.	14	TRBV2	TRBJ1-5	TGTGCCAGCAGCTCCAGACAGACGAATCAGCCCCAGCATTTT	CASSSRQTNQPQHF
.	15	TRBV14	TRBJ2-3	TGTGCCAGCAGCGCCGGGACACAGAGCACAGATACGCAGTATTTT	CASSAGTQSTDTQYF
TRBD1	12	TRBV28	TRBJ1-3	TGTGCCAGCAGCCAGGGGGGTCACACCATATATTTT	CASSQGGHTIYF
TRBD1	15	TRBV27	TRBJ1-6	TGTGCCAGCAGTCCACGACAGGGACCGATCTCACCCCTCCACTTT	CASSPRQGPISPLHF
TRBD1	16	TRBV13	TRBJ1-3	TGTGCCAGCAGCTTTTTCACGGGACAGGGCTTAAACACCATATATTTT	CASSFFTGQGLNTIYF
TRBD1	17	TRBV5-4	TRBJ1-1	TGTGCCAGCAGCCCCTATACCGGGACAGGCCTGAACACTGAAGCTTTCTTT	CASSPYTGTGLNTEAFF
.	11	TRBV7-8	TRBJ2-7	TGTGCCAGCAGCCTCAAGGAGGAGCAGTACTTC	CASSLKEEQYF
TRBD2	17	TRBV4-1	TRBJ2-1	TGCGCCAGCAGTGGACTAGCACACCTTCCTTCCTACAATGAGCAGTTCTTC	CASSGLAHLPSYNEQFF
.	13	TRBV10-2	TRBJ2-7	TGCGCCACCACACCCGCACAGGCGGGTGAGCAGTACTTC	CATTPAQAGEQYF
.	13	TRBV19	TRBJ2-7	TGTGCCAGTACCTCGGACAGTACCTACGAGCAGTACTTC	CASTSDSTYEQYF
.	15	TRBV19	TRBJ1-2	TGTGCCAGTAGTAATAGTGGACGGACCAACTATGGCTACACCTTC	CASSNSGRTNYGYTF
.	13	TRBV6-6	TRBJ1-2	TGTGCCAGCAGTTACGAGGGGGACTATGGCTACACCTTC	CASSYEGDYGYTF
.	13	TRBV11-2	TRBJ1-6	TGTGCCAGCAGCTTAGACAGGGTGTCACCCCTCCACTTT	CASSLDRVSPLHF
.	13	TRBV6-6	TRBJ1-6	TGTGCCAGCAACCCTACGCGGGGTGGACCCCTCCACTTT	CASNPTRGGPLHF
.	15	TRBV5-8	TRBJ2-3	TGTGCCAGCAGCTTGAATGTCTTAAAGTGGGATACGCAGTATTTT	CASSLNVLKWDTQYF